The 21 T cell receptor beta chains presented below share a single source sample, sequenced in a study of identical twins. Via MiXCR, TCRdb re-called the 5' RACE reads, giving one row per CDR3 protein. The data show fewer than 250,000 distinct CDR3 sequences, approximately 7.3% seen once. Separately, the same data were catalogued under a study of yellow fever vaccine responses in identical twins.

Sample: CD8+ T cells sorted from blood. All receptors derive from a woman in her late teens or twenties in good health.

This clonotype was recorded once. This chain uses TRBV5-6 with TRBJ2-7, with D hard to call. V was shortened by 4 bases and J by 3 bases, with 11 bases between the two germline ends. The CDR3 extends over 13 amino acids. Germline CDR1 and CDR2: SGHDT and YYEEEE. The CDR3 loop is CASSGGRDYEQYV. Here the CDR3 DNA reads TGTGCCAGCAGCGGTGGTAGAGACTACGAGCAGTACGTC.

This clonotype appeared a few times. The chain links TRBV6-5 to TRBJ2-2, with D possibly TRBD2 on 6 matching bases. CDR1 is MNHEY and CDR2 is SVGAGI in the germline V gene. The length of the CDR3 is 14 residues. V was trimmed by 2 bases and J by 4 bases, leaving 8 bases between them. CDR3 sequence: CASSYGGSTGELFF. The CDR3 DNA sequence: TGTGCCAGCAGTTACGGGGGGAGCACCGGGGAGCTGTTTTTT.

This clonotype was detected many times. The CDR3 DNA follows: TGCGCCAGCAGCTTACAACTCGCCACTAGAGCGGGAGGTGAGCAGTTCTTC. Translated, it gives CASSLQLATRAGGEQFF. This chain joins TRBV5-1 and TRBJ2-1, with 9 bases matching TRBD2. Unmatched junction bases numbered 15, after V lost 2 bases and J lost 9 bases. This CDR3 region has 17 residues. Germline CDR1 and CDR2: SGHRS and YFSETQ.

The V call is TRBV6-1, the J call TRBJ2-1; D assignment may be TRBD1 or TRBD2 (5 bases each). This CDR3 has 16 residues. Between the trimmed V and J ends, which lost 5 bases and 8 bases, there was a span of 22 bases. Germline CDR1 and CDR2: MNHNS and SASEGT. The CDR3 sequence is CASSRDRDHKSDEQFF. CDR3 in DNA: TGTGCCAGCAGTCGCGACCGGGACCATAAAAGCGATGAGCAGTTCTTC.

This clonotype has at least ten counts. The chain couples TRBV20-1 to TRBJ2-7; 8 positions agree with TRBD2. With V trimmed by 0 bases and J by 7 bases, 11 bases remained unmatched. CDR1 DFQATT and CDR2 SNEGSKA come from the germline V gene (reference sequence). This CDR3 contains 15 residues. The chain's CDR3 is CSARDQAGDFGEQYF. The CDR3, as DNA: TGCAGTGCTAGAGATCAAGCGGGGGATTTTGGGGAGCAGTACTTC.

This rearrangement joins TRBV28 to TRBJ2-3; 11 nucleotides line up with TRBD2. CDR1 is MDHEN, CDR2 SYDVKM, per germline. The length of the CDR3 is 18 residues. The trim removed 5 bases at V and 5 bases at J, leaving 15 bases unmatched. In DNA, the CDR3 is TGTGCCAGCAGTCTCGCCGTGGGACTAGCGGTGCAAGGAGATACGCAGTATTTT. It yields the protein CASSLAVGLAVQGDTQYF. The variable domain in full, completed from reference TRBV28 and TRBJ2-3, reads DVKVTQSSRYLVKRTGEKVFLECVQDMDHENMFWYRQDPGLGLRLIYFSYDVKMKEKGDIPEGYSVSREKKERFSLILESASTNQTSMYLCASSLAVGLAVQGDTQYFGPGTRLTVL.

Ten or more counts support this clonotype. The chain combines TRBV24-1 with TRBJ1-4; possibly TRBD1 for D (6 bases). In germline, CDR1 is KGHDR, CDR2 SFDVKD. This CDR3 is 14 amino acids long. V dropped 0 bases and J dropped 13 bases, with 14 bases sitting between them. CDR3 sequence: CATSDLSTQGGLFF. In DNA form, the CDR3 reads TGTGCCACCAGTGATTTGTCCACACAGGGAGGACTGTTTTTT.

This clonotype was seen ten or more times. This rearrangement joins TRBV4-2 to TRBJ2-3; TRBD2 matches at 11 bases. V dropped 0 bases and J dropped 3; count of bases not matched to a gene: 8. The CDR3 is made up of 18 amino acids. Germline CDR1 LGHNA, CDR2 YNFKEQ. The CDR3 DNA follows: TGTGCCAGCAGCCAAGATGGTACTAGCGGGAGTATTACAGATACGCAGTATTTT. Its translation: CASSQDGTSGSITDTQYF.

Only a few counts were recorded for this clonotype. CDR3 sequence (DNA): TGCAGCGTTGAAGGTCATAACACCGGGGAGCTGTTTTTT. This gives the protein CSVEGHNTGELFF. The chain joins TRBV29-1 to TRBJ2-2, with D unclear. The germline V gene has CDR1 SQVTM and CDR2 ANQGSEA. Trimming cost V 1 base and J 2 bases, with 5 bases left between them. The CDR3 loop spans 13 amino acids.

The chain is built from TRBV2 and TRBJ2-7; D remains unclear. Germline values: CDR1 SNHLY, CDR2 FYNNEI. The CDR3 runs to 11 residues. The V and J ends lost 10 bases and 4 bases respectively, with 11 bases between them. Here the CDR3 DNA reads TGTGCCATAAGGGAAGGGTACGAGCAGTACGTC. It is translated as CAIREGYEQYV.

This clonotype was seen ten or more times. V and J are TRBV9 and TRBJ2-5; D unclear. Between the trimmed V and J ends, which lost 1 base and 5 bases, there was a span of 9 bases. The CDR3 contains 13 residues. Germline V lookup: CDR1 SGDLS, CDR2 YYNGEE. CDR3 bases: TGTGCCAGCAGCGTAAGCCTCTCGGAGACCCAGTACTTC. This codes for CASSVSLSETQYF.

This clonotype occurred many times. This CDR3 is CASSLVGDSTDTQYF. The CDR3 region has the DNA TGTGCCAGCAGCCTAGTGGGGGATAGCACAGATACGCAGTATTTT. The chain carries TRBV7-9 and TRBJ2-3; D may be TRBD1 or TRBD2 (5 bases each). V lost 5 bases and J lost 0, with 12 bases in between. Germline-derived CDR1 and CDR2 are SEHNR and FQNEAQ (reference sequence). CDR3 size: 15 residues. Full variable domain (missing parts from reference TRBV7-9 and TRBJ2-3): DTGVSQNPRHKITKRGQNVTFRCDPISEHNRLYWYRQTLGQGPEFLTYFQNEAQLEKSRLLSDRFSAERPKGSFSTLEIQRTEQGDSAMYLCASSLVGDSTDTQYFGPGTRLTVL.

This chain joins TRBV9 and TRBJ2-7; D ambiguous. Per the germline V gene, CDR1 is SGDLS and CDR2 is YYNGEE. V lost 0 bases and J lost 3, with 10 bases in between. This CDR3 comprises 14 residues. CDR3 DNA sequence: TGTGCCAGCAGCGTAGCCCTTGATTACTACGAGCAGTACTTC. Translating it yields CASSVALDYYEQYF.

This clonotype was found a few times. This chain links TRBV7-3 with TRBJ2-1; 9 bases map to TRBD2. The V gene's germline CDR1 is SGHTA and CDR2 FQGTGA. Trimming took 1 base from V and 7 from J; bases not matched to a gene: 14. The CDR3 is made up of 18 amino acids. The CDR3 sequence: CASSLRGVGSGSRNEQFF. CDR3 sequence (DNA): TGTGCCAGCAGCTTAAGGGGTGTGGGTAGCGGGAGTCGGAATGAGCAGTTCTTC.

This clonotype was observed at least ten times. J is TRBJ2-7 and V is TRBV5-4, with TRBD1 identical over 12 bases. Germline V gene data show CDR1 as SGHNT and CDR2 as YYREEE (reference sequence). This CDR3 spans 15 amino acids. V lost 2 bases, J lost 5 bases, and 5 bases stayed unmatched. The CDR3 spells CASSLGTGGLDEQYV. CDR3 in DNA: TGTGCCAGCAGCTTAGGGACAGGGGGCCTCGACGAGCAGTACGTC.

This clonotype was seen more than once but under ten times. The chain is built from TRBV5-1 and TRBJ2-1, with TRBD2 identical over 12 bases. J lost 7 bases, V lost 4 bases, and 9 bases had no gene match. From germline, CDR1 is SGHRS and CDR2 YFSETQ. The length of the CDR3 is 16 residues. CDR3 sequence reads: CASSTGLAGTDNEQFF. CDR3 DNA sequence: TGCGCCAGCAGCACGGGACTAGCGGGCACGGATAATGAGCAGTTCTTC.

The V gene is TRBV7-6, the J gene TRBJ2-6; D might be TRBD2 (5 bases). Trimming took off 1 base at V and 4 bases at J, with 11 bases between the two ends. There are 16 residues in the CDR3. The germline CDR1 and CDR2 sequences are SGHVS and FNYEAQ. CDR3 DNA sequence: TGTGCCAGCAGCTTAGTGGCCCCGGGGGGGGCCAACGTCCTGACTTTC. Amino acid sequence: CASSLVAPGGANVLTF.

A few counts support this clonotype. The chain joins TRBV18 to TRBJ2-7; 7 bases agree with TRBD1. Trimming removed 3 bases from V and 0 bases from J; junction bases left unmatched: 8. Germline V CDR1 and CDR2: KGHSH, LQKENI. CDR3 size: 16 residues. CDR3 nucleotides: TGTGCCAGCTCACCCTCCGGGACAGAGAGCTCCTACGAGCAGTACTTC. This gives the protein CASSPSGTESSYEQYF.

This clonotype came up many times. This chain connects TRBV4-1 to TRBJ2-4, with TRBD1 identical over 7 bases. Germline loops: CDR1 MGHRA, CDR2 YSYEKL. Trimming took 5 bases from V and 6 from J; bases not matched to a gene: 16. This CDR3 contains 17 residues. CDR3 DNA: TGCGCCAGCAGCTTTAATAATGTTGAGGGGGCTGGAAACATTCAGTACTTC. It is translated as CASSFNNVEGAGNIQYF.

V is TRBV6-2 or TRBV6-3 and J is TRBJ2-2; tentatively, D is TRBD1 (6 bases). From germline, CDR1 is MNHEY and CDR2 SVGEGT. This CDR3 region has 14 residues. V was pared by 4 bases and J by 4 bases, with 10 bases between. CDR3 amino acids: CASSSSGVTGELFF. The CDR3 DNA follows: TGTGCCAGCAGTTCTTCAGGGGTCACCGGGGAGCTGTTTTTT.

This chain links TRBV12-3 or TRBV12-4 with TRBJ1-2, with D possibly TRBD1 on 5 matching bases. V lost 3 bases, J lost 4 bases, and 15 bases lay in between. This CDR3 contains 15 residues. CDR3 protein: CASSLGIGTVYGYTF. DNA of the CDR3: TGTGCCAGCAGTTTGGGAATAGGGACGGTCTATGGCTACACCTTC.